This is a list of T cell receptor beta chains from one sample in a study of blood T cell repertoires in COVID-19. The assay was immunoSEQ multiplex PCR, and TCRdb's table has in-frame clones only and misses some. The sample includes about 290,000 clones, about 89% of them seen just once. The sequencing input was peripheral blood. Receptor source: a man aged 40-55 years with acute or convalescent COVID-19. Each CDR3 is given without its conserved first and last residue. Fields, in order: J gene, V gene, CDR3 protein.

J: TRBJ1-6; V: TRBV19; CDR3: ASTNVGVNNSPLH
J: TRBJ1-2; V: TRBV5-4; CDR3: ASSLTDSYGYT
J: TRBJ1-3; V: TRBV10-3; CDR3: AISESFGQKGNTIY
J: TRBJ2-6; V: TRBV5-5; CDR3: ASSFRDRGAGANVLT
J: TRBJ1-2; V: TRBV2; CDR3: ASSDPGTGYGYT
J: TRBJ1-1; V: TRBV12-3/TRBV12-4; CDR3: ASSEVTEAF
J: TRBJ2-2; V: TRBV5-1; CDR3: ASKIEGNTGELF
J: TRBJ1-1; V: TRBV5-4; CDR3: ASSSNRGALNTEAF
J: TRBJ1-2; V: TRBV11-2; CDR3: ASSLDQYTTGAGGYT
J: TRBJ1-1; V: TRBV7-8; CDR3: ASSLDLNTEAF
J: TRBJ1-4; V: TRBV12-3/TRBV12-4; CDR3: ASSSGRHEKLF
J: TRBJ1-3; V: TRBV7-9; CDR3: ASSLAGVGNTIY
J: TRBJ1-5; V: TRBV6-1; CDR3: ASSEGRYGFQPQH
J: TRBJ2-3; V: TRBV5-4; CDR3: ASSLGTSPSTDTQY
J: TRBJ2-3; V: TRBV27; CDR3: ATQPRGGGTDTQY
J: TRBJ1-5; V: TRBV19; CDR3: ASSTQQGLGNQPQH
J: TRBJ1-1; V: TRBV11-2; CDR3: ASSLDQVGEAF